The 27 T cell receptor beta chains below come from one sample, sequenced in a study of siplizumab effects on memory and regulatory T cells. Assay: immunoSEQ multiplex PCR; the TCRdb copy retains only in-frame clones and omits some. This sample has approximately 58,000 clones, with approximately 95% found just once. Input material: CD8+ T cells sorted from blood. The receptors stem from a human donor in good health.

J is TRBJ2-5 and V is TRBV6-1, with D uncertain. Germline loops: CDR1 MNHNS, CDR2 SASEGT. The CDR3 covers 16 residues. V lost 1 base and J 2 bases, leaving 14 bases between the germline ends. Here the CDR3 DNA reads TGTGCCAGCAGTGAAGTATCGGGCAGTCGGCAAGAGACCCAGTACTTC. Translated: CASSEVSGSRQETQYF.

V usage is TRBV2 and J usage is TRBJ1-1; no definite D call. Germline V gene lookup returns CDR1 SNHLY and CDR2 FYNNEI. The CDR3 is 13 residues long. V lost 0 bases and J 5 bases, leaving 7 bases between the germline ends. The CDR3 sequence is CASSEAHGTEAFF. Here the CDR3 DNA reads TGTGCCAGCAGTGAAGCGCATGGGACTGAAGCTTTCTTT.

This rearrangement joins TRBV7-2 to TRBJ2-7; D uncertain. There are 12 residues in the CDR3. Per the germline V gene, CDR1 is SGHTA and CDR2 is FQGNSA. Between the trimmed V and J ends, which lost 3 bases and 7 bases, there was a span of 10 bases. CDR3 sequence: CASSFTLGEQYF. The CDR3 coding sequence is TGTGCCAGCAGCTTCACGCTGGGGGAGCAGTACTTC. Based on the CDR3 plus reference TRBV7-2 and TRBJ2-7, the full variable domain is GAGVSQSPSNKVTEKGKDVELRCDPISGHTALYWYRQSLGQGLEFLIYFQGNSAPDKSGLPSDRFSAERTGGSVSTLTIQRTQQEDSAVYLCASSFTLGEQYFGPGTRLTVT.

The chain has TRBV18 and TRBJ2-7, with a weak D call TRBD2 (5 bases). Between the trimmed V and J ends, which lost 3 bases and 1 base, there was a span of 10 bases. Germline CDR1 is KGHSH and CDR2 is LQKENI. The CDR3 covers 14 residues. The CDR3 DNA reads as TGTGCCAGCTCACCCGAAAGGACTTCCTACGAGCAGTACTTC. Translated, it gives CASSPERTSYEQYF.

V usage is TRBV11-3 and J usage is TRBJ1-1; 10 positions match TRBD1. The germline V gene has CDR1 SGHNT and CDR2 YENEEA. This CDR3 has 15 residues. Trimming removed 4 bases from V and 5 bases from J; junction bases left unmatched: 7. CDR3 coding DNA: TGTGCCAGCAGCTCAAGACAGGGGGCTCGTACTGAAGCTTTCTTT. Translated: CASSSRQGARTEAFF.

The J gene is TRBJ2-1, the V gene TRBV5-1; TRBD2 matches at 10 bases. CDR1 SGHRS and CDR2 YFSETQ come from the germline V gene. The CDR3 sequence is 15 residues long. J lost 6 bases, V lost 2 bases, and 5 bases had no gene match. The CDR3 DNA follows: TGCGCCAGCAGCTTAGCGGGAGGGCCTTTCAATGAGCAGTTCTTC. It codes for CASSLAGGPFNEQFF.

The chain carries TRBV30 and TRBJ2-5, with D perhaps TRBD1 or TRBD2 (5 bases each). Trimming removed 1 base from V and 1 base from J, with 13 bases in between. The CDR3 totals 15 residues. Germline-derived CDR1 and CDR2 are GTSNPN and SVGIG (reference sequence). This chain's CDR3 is CAWSDGGHLQETQYF. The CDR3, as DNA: TGTGCCTGGAGTGACGGAGGACACCTCCAAGAGACCCAGTACTTC.

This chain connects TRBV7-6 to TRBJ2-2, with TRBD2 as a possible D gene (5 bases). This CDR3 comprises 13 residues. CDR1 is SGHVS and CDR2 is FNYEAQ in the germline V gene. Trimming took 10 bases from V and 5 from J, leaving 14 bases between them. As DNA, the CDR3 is TGTGCCACCGGAGAGGGCCGGACCGGGGAGCTGTTTTTT. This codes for CATGEGRTGELFF.

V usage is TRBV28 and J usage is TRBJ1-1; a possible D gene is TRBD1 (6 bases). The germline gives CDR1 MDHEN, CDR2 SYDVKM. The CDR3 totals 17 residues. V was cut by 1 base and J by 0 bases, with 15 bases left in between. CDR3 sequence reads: CASSLSGAGDLNTEAFF. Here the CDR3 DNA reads TGTGCCAGCAGTTTATCAGGGGCCGGGGATTTGAACACTGAAGCTTTCTTT.

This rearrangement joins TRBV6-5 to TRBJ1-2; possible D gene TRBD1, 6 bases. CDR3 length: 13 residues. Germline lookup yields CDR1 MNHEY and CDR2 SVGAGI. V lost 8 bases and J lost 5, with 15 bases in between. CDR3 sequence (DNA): TGTGCCAGCGGGGCCGGGAGGGGGTATGGCTACACCTTC. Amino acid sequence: CASGAGRGYGYTF.

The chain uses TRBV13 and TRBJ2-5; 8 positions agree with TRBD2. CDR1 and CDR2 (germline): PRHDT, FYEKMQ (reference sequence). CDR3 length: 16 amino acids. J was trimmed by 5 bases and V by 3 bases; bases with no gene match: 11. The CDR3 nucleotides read TGTGCCAGCAGCTTGGGCCTTGCGGGAGGTGGGGAGACCCAGTACTTC. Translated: CASSLGLAGGGETQYF.

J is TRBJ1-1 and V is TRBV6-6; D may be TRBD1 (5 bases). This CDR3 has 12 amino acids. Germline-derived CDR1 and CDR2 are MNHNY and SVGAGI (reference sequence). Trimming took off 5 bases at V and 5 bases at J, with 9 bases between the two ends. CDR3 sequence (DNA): TGTGCCAGCAGTCAGGGAAGGACTGAAGCTTTCTTT. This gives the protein CASSQGRTEAFF.

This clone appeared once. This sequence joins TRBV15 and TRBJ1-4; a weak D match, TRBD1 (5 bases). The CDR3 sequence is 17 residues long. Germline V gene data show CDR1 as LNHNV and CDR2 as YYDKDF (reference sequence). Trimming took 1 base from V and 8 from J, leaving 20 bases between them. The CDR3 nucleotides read TGTGCCACCAGCAGAGTTGGGGTCGGTGGGGGTGGAGAAAAACTGTTTTTT. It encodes CATSRVGVGGGGEKLFF.

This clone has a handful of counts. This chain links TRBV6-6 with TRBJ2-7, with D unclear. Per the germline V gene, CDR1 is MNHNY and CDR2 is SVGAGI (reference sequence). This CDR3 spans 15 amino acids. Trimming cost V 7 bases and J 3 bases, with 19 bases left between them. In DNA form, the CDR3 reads TGTGCCAGCAACCCCAGAGAGAAGAAGGGCTACGAGCAGTACTTC. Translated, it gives CASNPREKKGYEQYF.

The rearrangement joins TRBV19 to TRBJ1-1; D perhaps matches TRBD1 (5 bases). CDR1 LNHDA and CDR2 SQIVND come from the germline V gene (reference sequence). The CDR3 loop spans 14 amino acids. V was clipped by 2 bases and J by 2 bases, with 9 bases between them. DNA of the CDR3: TGTGCCAGTAGTATAACAGGACCCAACACTGAAGCTTTCTTT. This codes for CASSITGPNTEAFF.

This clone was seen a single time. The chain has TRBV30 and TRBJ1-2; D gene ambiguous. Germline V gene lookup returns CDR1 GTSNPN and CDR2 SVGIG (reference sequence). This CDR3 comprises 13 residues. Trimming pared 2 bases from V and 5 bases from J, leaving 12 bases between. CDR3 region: CAWSTSLRYGYTF. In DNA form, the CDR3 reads TGTGCCTGGAGTACATCGCTCCGATATGGCTACACCTTC.

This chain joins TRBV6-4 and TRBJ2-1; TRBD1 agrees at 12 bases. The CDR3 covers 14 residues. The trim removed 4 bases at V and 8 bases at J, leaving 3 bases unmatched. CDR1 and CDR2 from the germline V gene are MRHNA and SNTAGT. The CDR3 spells CASSAGTGGDEQFF. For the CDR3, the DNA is TGTGCCAGCAGTGCCGGGACAGGGGGCGATGAGCAGTTCTTC.

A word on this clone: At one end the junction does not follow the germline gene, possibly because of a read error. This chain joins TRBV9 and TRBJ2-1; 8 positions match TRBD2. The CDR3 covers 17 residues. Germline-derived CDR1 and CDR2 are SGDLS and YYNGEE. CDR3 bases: TGTGCCAGCAGCCTATCTCTTAGCGGGGCATCCTCCAATGAGCAGTTCTTC. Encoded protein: CASSLSLSGASSNEQFF.

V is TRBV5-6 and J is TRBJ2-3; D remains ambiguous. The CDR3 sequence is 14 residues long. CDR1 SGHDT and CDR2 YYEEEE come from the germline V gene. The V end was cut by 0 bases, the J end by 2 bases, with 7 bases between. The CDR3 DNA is TGTGCCAGCAGCTTGGTGGCAAACACAGATACGCAGTATTTT. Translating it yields CASSLVANTDTQYF.

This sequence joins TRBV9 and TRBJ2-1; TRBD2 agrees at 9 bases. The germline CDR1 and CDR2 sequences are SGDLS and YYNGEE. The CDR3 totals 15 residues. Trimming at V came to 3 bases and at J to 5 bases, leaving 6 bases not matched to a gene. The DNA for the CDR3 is TGTGCCAGCAGCGCGAGCGGGAGGCAGGACAATGAGCAGTTCTTC. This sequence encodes CASSASGRQDNEQFF.

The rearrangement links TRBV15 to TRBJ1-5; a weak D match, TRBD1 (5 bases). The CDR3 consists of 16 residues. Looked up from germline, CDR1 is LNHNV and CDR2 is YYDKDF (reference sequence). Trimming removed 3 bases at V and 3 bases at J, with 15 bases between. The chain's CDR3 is CATSSARPGSNQPQHF. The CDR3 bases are TGTGCCACCAGCAGCGCCCGGCCAGGGTCCAATCAGCCCCAGCATTTT.

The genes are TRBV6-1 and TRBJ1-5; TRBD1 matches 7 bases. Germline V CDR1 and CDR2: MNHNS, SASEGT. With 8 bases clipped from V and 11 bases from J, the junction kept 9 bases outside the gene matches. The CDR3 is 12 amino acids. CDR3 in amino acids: CASRQGSGAQHF. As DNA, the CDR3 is TGTGCCAGCCGACAGGGCTCGGGGGCCCAGCATTTT.

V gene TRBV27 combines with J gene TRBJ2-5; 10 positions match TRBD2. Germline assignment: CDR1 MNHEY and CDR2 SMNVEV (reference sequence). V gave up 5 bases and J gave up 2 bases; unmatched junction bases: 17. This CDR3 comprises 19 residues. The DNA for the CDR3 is TGTGCCAGCAGTGGCCAACCCCCGGGACTAGCGATAGAGCAAGAGACCCAGTACTTC. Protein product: CASSGQPPGLAIEQETQYF.

Written as DNA, the CDR3 is TGTGCCAGCAGTGACCGGCTGTTTTCCTACAATGAGCAGTTCTTC. This codes for CASSDRLFSYNEQFF. This chain links TRBV25-1 with TRBJ2-1; D is undetermined. This CDR3 is 15 amino acids long. Per the germline V gene, CDR1 is MGHDK and CDR2 is SYGVNS. Trimming shortened V by 3 bases and J by 1 base, and 10 bases separated the two germline ends. The full variable domain, in which reference TRBV25-1 and TRBJ2-1 provide the parts outside the CDR3, is EADIYQTPRYLVIGTGKKITLECSQTMGHDKMYWYQQDPGMELHLIHYSYGVNSTEKGDLSSESTVSRIRTEHFPLTLESARPSHTSQYLCASSDRLFSYNEQFFGPGTRLTVL.

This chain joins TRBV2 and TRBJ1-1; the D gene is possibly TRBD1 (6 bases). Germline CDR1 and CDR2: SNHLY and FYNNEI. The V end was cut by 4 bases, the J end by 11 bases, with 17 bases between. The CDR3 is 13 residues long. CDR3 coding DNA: TGTGCCAGCAGTGGGACCGACAGGAAGGGGGCTTTCTTT. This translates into CASSGTDRKGAFF.

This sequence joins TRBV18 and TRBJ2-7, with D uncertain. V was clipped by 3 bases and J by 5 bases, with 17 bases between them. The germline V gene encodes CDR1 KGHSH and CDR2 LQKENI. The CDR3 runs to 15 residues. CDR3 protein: CASSPLRSPANEQYF. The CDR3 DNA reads TGTGCCAGCTCACCGCTAAGGTCACCAGCCAACGAGCAGTACTTC.

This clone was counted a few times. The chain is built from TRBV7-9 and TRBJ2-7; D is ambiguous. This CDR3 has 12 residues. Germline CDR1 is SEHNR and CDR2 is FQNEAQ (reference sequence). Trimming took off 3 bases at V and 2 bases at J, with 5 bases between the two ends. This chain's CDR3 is CASSFRPYEQYF. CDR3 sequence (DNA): TGTGCCAGCAGCTTCCGGCCCTACGAGCAGTACTTC.